This entry lists 14 T cell receptor beta chains sequenced from one sample in a study of cytotoxic CD8 clonotypes in ibrutinib-treated CLL. Libraries were prepared by immunoSEQ multiplex PCR; TCRdb keeps only in-frame clonotypes and omits some of them. This sample yields about 50,000 clones, of which 45% to 60% are seen a single time; 28% belongs to the top ten. Sequencing was performed on PBMCs, taken after 24 months of ibrutinib treatment. Receptors were obtained from a human donor with chronic lymphocytic leukemia.

The chain combines TRBV2 with TRBJ1-1; no clear D. Trimming took 6 bases from V and 1 from J, leaving 12 bases between them. Germline CDR1 SNHLY, CDR2 FYNNEI. This CDR3 has 14 residues. CDR3 nucleotides: TGTGCCAGCAGGAGGGAGGTGGCGAACACTGAAGCTTTCTTT. This gives the protein CASRREVANTEAFF.

In its sample, this clone was seen once. The gene calls are TRBV10-2 and TRBJ2-3; 8 bases are a match to TRBD2. The CDR3 runs to 14 residues. Germline loops: CDR1 WSHSY, CDR2 SAAADI. With V trimmed by 8 bases and J by 1 base, 5 bases remained unmatched. CDR3 sequence reads: CASSAGGRTDTQYF. The CDR3 coding sequence is TGCGCCAGCTCGGCGGGGGGCCGCACAGATACGCAGTATTTT.

V is TRBV5-1 and J is TRBJ2-6; D is undetermined. Germline V gene sequence: CDR1 SGHRS, CDR2 YFSETQ. The CDR3 is made up of 13 amino acids. V was pared by 4 bases and J by 4 bases, with 6 bases between. The CDR3 coding sequence is TGCGCCAGCAGCCCCGCGGGGGCCAACGTCCTGACTTTC. Its protein is CASSPAGANVLTF.

The chain couples TRBV4-2 to TRBJ2-7; unclear D gene. The CDR3 is 14 amino acids. The germline gives CDR1 LGHNA, CDR2 YNFKEQ. The V end lost 4 bases, the J end lost 3 bases, and 13 bases lay between the germline ends. CDR3 residues: CASSPRSTLYEQYF. The CDR3 DNA reads as TGTGCCAGCAGCCCCAGGTCGACTCTCTACGAGCAGTACTTC.

This clone was observed once. The J gene is TRBJ1-6, the V gene TRBV5-1; D possibly corresponds to TRBD1 (5 bases). V lost 0 bases and J 0 bases, leaving 7 bases between the germline ends. Germline-derived CDR1 and CDR2 are SGHRS and YFSETQ. This CDR3 is built from 16 residues. As DNA, the CDR3 is TGCGCCAGCAGCTTGGCCGGGGCCTCCTATAATTCACCCCTCCACTTT. Its protein is CASSLAGASYNSPLHF.

The table lists this clone with a count of one. CDR3 bases: TGTGCCAGCAGTTACACAGGGGGGCAACAAAGCTACACCTTC. It is translated as CASSYTGGQQSYTF. J is TRBJ1-2 and V is TRBV6-6; 8 nucleotides agree with TRBD1. Germline CDR1 and CDR2: MNHNY and SVGAGI (reference sequence). The CDR3 covers 14 residues. The ends lost 2 bases at V and 9 bases at J; junction bases unmatched: 8.

The chain joins TRBV5-1 to TRBJ1-1; no firm D call. Germline lookup yields CDR1 SGHRS and CDR2 YFSETQ. This CDR3 comprises 11 residues. The ends were cut back, 4 bases at V and 9 bases at J, with 10 bases in the middle. CDR3 amino acids: CASSSPGKAFF. The CDR3, as DNA: TGCGCCAGCAGCAGTCCCGGGAAAGCTTTCTTT.

This clone was found many times. The chain couples TRBV19 to TRBJ1-2, with 12 nucleotides matching TRBD1. From germline, CDR1 is LNHDA and CDR2 SQIVND (reference sequence). V shed 10 bases, J shed 2 bases, and the junction held 5 bases outside the gene matches. The length of the CDR3 is 14 residues. The CDR3 reads CATGGTGGNYGYTF. As DNA, the CDR3 is TGTGCCACTGGAGGGACAGGGGGCAACTATGGCTACACCTTC. The full variable domain, its missing parts supplied by reference TRBV19 and TRBJ1-2, is DGGITQSPKYLFRKEGQNVTLSCEQNLNHDAMYWYRQDPGQGLRLIYYSQIVNDFQKGDIAEGYSVSREKKESFPLTVTSAQKNPTAFYLCATGGTGGNYGYTFGSGTRLTVV.

Worth noting for this clone: A far bigger clonotype differs at one base, so this is likely a read error. The identical CDR3 is also encoded by other nucleotide sequences in the sample. The chain uses TRBV9 and TRBJ2-7, with D perhaps given as TRBD1 or TRBD2 (5 bases each). The CDR3 has 14 residues. CDR1 SGDLS and CDR2 YYNGEE come from the germline V gene. The germline V and J ends were trimmed by 6 bases and 0 bases, with 13 bases remaining between them. The CDR3 sequence: CASTSGTVSYEQYF. In nucleotides, the CDR3 is TGTGCCAGCACGTCCGGGACGGTCTCCTACGAGCAGTACTTC.

The chain joins TRBV9 to TRBJ1-5; no clear D. V was pared by 4 bases and J by 0 bases, with 11 bases between. Germline lookup yields CDR1 SGDLS and CDR2 YYNGEE. CDR3 size: 15 residues. The CDR3: CASSKGSYSNQPQHF. CDR3 sequence (DNA): TGTGCCAGCAGCAAAGGGTCCTATAGCAATCAGCCCCAGCATTTT.

The gene calls are TRBV7-9 and TRBJ1-1; 8 nucleotides match TRBD1. Germline CDR1 and CDR2: SEHNR and FQNEAQ (reference sequence). The V gene end was trimmed by 1 base and the J gene end by 2 bases; junction bases not matched to a gene: 3. There are 15 residues in the CDR3. The CDR3 loop is CASSLEGQANTEAFF. The CDR3 nucleotides read TGTGCCAGCAGCTTAGAGGGACAGGCCAACACTGAAGCTTTCTTT. The whole variable domain, filled in from reference TRBV7-9 and TRBJ1-1, reads DTGVSQNPRHKITKRGQNVTFRCDPISEHNRLYWYRQTLGQGPEFLTYFQNEAQLEKSRLLSDRFSAERPKGSFSTLEIQRTEQGDSAMYLCASSLEGQANTEAFFGQGTRLTVV.

V is TRBV2 and J is TRBJ2-7, with D unclear. V lost 8 bases and J lost 3, with 8 bases in between. The length of the CDR3 is 11 residues. CDR1 is SNHLY and CDR2 is FYNNEI in the germline V gene. The CDR3 protein is CASGSGYEQYF. CDR3 sequence (DNA): TGTGCCAGCGGGTCTGGCTACGAGCAGTACTTC.

This CDR3 reads CASSEGGRTGELFF. In DNA, the CDR3 is TGTGCCAGCAGTGAGGGGGGGCGCACCGGGGAGCTGTTTTTT. V and J are TRBV6-1 and TRBJ2-2, with a possible D match to TRBD2 (7 bases). The CDR3 runs 14 residues. Germline V gene lookup returns CDR1 MNHNS and CDR2 SASEGT. V was clipped by 3 bases and J by 4 bases, with 9 bases between them.

This clone was seen once. The V call is TRBV19, the J call TRBJ2-5; 7 nucleotides match TRBD1. The germline V gene has CDR1 LNHDA and CDR2 SQIVND (reference sequence). With V trimmed by 5 bases and J by 6 bases, 12 bases remained unmatched. The CDR3 has 15 amino acids. CDR3 in amino acids: CASSRAGGSLQTQYF. Here the CDR3 DNA reads TGTGCCAGTAGTCGTGCAGGGGGAAGTCTTCAGACCCAGTACTTC.